This is a list of T cell receptor beta chains from one sample in a study of vaccination and CD4 T cells after COVID-19. Antigen specificity for these receptors is unknown. TCRdb passed the PCR reads through MiXCR, listing each CDR3 protein once. Of 15,000 to 16,000 distinct CDR3 sequences listed, around three quarters are singletons. The sample was CD4+ T cells from blood, cultured in vitro. The source of these receptors is a human donor who had recovered from COVID-19. CDR3s leave out the opening cysteine and the closing phenylalanine or tryptophan. Clone size is given for some rows only: seen once, a few or many times, or a class if the clone is expanded.

>TRBV20-1|NA|11
SAKTGGVETQY
>TRBV29-1|NA|12
SVEDQAGSDTQY
>TRBV19|NA|11
GTTRGSLGPQH
>TRBV6-5|NA|13
ASSYSNRAPNIQY
>TRBV6-5|NA|13
ASSYRREDHNEQF
>TRBV6-5|NA|12
ASSFVDRDYEQY
>TRBV6-5|NA|13
ASSYSGQGSQPQH
>TRBV6-2/TRBV6-3|NA|11
ASRSTGTDTQY
>TRBV7-2|NA|10
ASRTSGYEQY
>TRBV20-1|few|14
SARDRVTGRFRPQH
>TRBV14|NA|14
ASSRSGLPHTDTQY
>TRBV21-1|NA|15
ASSKWVRWAAPDTQY
>TRBV29-1|NA|16
SVEDPTQYRRGSYGYT
>TRBV20-1|NA|10
SATGTDYGYT
>TRBV5-4|NA|13
ASSLQGLRTDTQY
>TRBV19|NA|15
ASSLPGGAVSGNTIC
>TRBV28|NA|12
ASSFEAKGTEAF
>TRBV6-2/TRBV6-3|NA|16
ASSYPTGRSLRNTEAF
>TRBV7-2|NA|10
ASSLARYEQF
>TRBV20-1|once|8
SARAETQY
>TRBV7-2|NA|14
ASSPGTGSFLYGYT
>TRBV11-2|NA|12
ASSQGQNNQPQH
>TRBV6-1|NA|10
ASGRRDTEAF
>TRBV30|NA|12
AWSVAGSTDTQY
>TRBV11-2|NA|11
ASSLQESYGYT
>TRBV12-3/TRBV12-4|NA|14
ASSSNRGYMNTEAF
>TRBV20-1|NA|12
SAQGRIFQEIQY
>TRBV20-1|NA|12
SARPGQMNEKLF
>TRBV28|NA|13
ASRASGSGTGELF
>TRBV9|NA|14
ASSARGSGGANVLT
>TRBV19|NA|11
ASSSGGVTEAF
>TRBV7-2|NA|10
ASSQQGGGYT
>TRBV20-1|NA|13
SAQYGLGGKETQY
>TRBV20-1|NA|10
SAKGTGRGYT
>TRBV7-2|NA|13
ASSLMTVGNSPLH
>TRBV6-1|NA|12
ASNLGQGGGEQY
>TRBV7-2|once|11
ASDDRGKNIQY
>TRBV27|NA|13
ASGFRDFGRTEAF
>TRBV20-1|NA|15
SARERVRAGVRYEQY
>TRBV19|NA|12
ASSRTGSIPEAF
>TRBV19|few|14
ASTPGGQRPRYGYT
>TRBV20-1|NA|9
SIQGGETQY
>TRBV6-1|once|10
ASSTGRLEQY
>TRBV6-1|NA|12
ASVDSGRNQPQH
>TRBV6-2/TRBV6-3|NA|12
ASTGQNMNTEAF
>TRBV6-5|NA|17
ASSSRGREGGVGRETQY
>TRBV30|NA|14
AWSVGWAGSNQPQH
>TRBV20-1|NA|8
SASIREQY
>TRBV15|few|15
ATSRERTRGPNSPLH